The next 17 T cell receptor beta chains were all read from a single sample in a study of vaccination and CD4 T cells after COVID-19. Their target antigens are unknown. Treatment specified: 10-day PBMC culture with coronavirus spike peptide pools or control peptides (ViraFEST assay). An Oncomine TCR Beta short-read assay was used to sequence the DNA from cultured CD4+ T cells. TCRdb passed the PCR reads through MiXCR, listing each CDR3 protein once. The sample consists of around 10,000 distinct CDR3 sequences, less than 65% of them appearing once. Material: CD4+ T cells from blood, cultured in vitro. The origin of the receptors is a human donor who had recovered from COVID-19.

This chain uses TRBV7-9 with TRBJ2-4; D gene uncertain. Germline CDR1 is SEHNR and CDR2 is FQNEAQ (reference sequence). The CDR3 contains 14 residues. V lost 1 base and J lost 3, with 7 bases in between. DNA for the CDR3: TGTGCCAGCAGCTTAGGGATTAACAAAAACATTCAGTACTTC. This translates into CASSLGINKNIQYF. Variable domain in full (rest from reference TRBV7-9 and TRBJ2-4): DTGVSQNPRHKITKRGQNVTFRCDPISEHNRLYWYRQTLGQGPEFLTYFQNEAQLEKSRLLSDRFSAERPKGSFSTLEIQRTEQGDSAMYLCASSLGINKNIQYFGAGTRLSVL.

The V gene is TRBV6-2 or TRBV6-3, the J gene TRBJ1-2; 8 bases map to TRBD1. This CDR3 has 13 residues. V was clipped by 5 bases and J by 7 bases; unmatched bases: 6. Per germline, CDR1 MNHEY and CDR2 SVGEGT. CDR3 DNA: TGTGCCAGCAGTCCGACAGGGGTTGGTGGCTACACCTTC. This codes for CASSPTGVGGYTF.

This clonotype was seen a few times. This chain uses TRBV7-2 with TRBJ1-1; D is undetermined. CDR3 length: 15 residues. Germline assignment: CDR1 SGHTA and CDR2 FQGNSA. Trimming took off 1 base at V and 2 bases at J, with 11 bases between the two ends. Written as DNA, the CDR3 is TGTGCCAGCAGCTTAGTTGTCCAGCCCAACACTGAAGCTTTCTTT. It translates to CASSLVVQPNTEAFF.

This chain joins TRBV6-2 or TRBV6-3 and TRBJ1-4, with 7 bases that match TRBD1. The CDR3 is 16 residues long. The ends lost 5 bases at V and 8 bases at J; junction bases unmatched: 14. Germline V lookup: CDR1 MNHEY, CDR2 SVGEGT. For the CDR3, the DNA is TGTGCCAGCAGTCCCCAGGGGGGGGGCTATGCGGAAAAACTGTTTTTT. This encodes CASSPQGGGYAEKLFF.

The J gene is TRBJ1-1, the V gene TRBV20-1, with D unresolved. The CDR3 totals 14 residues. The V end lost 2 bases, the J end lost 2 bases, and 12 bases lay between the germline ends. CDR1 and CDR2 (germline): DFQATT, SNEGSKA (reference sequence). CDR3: CSARLRRSNTEAFF. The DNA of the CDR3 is TGCAGTGCTAGACTCCGACGGAGCAACACTGAAGCTTTCTTT.

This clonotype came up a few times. CDR3 residues: CASSYRGGTEAFF. As DNA, the CDR3 is TGTGCCAGCAGTTATCGAGGGGGCACTGAAGCTTTCTTT. The chain combines TRBV6-2 or TRBV6-3 with TRBJ1-1; tentative D call: TRBD1 (6 bases). The germline V gene encodes CDR1 MNHEY and CDR2 SVGEGT. This CDR3 spans 13 amino acids. V gave up 3 bases and J gave up 4 bases, with 9 bases separating them.

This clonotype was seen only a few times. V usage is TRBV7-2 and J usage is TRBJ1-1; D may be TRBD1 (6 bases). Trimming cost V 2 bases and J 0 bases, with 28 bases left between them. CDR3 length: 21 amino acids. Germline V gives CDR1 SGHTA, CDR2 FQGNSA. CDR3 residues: CASSLKGIGRGGTFMNTEAFF. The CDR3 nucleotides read TGTGCCAGCAGCTTAAAGGGGATAGGACGAGGGGGGACTTTCATGAACACTGAAGCTTTCTTT.

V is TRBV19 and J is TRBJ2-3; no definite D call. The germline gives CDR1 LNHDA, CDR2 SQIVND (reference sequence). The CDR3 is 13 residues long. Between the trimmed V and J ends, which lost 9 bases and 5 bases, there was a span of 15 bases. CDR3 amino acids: CASGPTEVDTQYF. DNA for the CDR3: TGTGCCAGCGGCCCGACTGAAGTAGATACGCAGTATTTT.

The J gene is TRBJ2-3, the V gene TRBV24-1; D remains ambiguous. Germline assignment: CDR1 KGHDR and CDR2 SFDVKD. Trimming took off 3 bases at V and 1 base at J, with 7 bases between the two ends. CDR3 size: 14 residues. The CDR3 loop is CATSDPGRTDTQYF. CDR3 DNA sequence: TGTGCCACCAGTGATCCCGGACGCACAGATACGCAGTATTTT.

The CDR3 DNA sequence: TGCAGTGCCTACGCAGGGGGCGAGCAGTACTTC. Its translation: CSAYAGGEQYF. V is TRBV20-1 and J is TRBJ2-7; the match to TRBD1 covers 7 bases. V trimming: 6 bases; J trimming: 6 bases; junction bases outside the gene matches: 5. Germline-derived CDR1 and CDR2 are DFQATT and SNEGSKA (reference sequence). The CDR3 is made up of 11 amino acids.

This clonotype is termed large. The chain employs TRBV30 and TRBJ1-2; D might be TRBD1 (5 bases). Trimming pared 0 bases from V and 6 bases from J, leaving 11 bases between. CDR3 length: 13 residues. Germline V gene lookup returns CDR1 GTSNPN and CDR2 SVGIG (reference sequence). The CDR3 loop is CAWSVEGRNGYTF. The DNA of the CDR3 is TGTGCCTGGAGTGTAGAGGGGAGGAATGGCTACACCTTC.

The CDR3 DNA is TGTGCCAGCAGCTTAGAGTCAGGGGGGTGGACTGAAGCTTTCTTT. Protein: CASSLESGGWTEAFF. The chain combines TRBV11-2 with TRBJ1-1; TRBD1 agrees at 7 bases. The CDR3 totals 15 residues. Germline V gene lookup returns CDR1 SGHAT and CDR2 FQNNGV. J gave up 5 bases and V 0 bases, and 6 bases lay outside the gene matches.

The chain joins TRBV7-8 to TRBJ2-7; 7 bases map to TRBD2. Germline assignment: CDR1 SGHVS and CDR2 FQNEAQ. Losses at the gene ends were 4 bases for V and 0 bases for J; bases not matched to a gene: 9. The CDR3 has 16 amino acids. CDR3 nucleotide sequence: TGTGCCAGCAGCTCGCTAACAGCGGGGCCCTCCTACGAGCAGTACTTC. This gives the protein CASSSLTAGPSYEQYF.

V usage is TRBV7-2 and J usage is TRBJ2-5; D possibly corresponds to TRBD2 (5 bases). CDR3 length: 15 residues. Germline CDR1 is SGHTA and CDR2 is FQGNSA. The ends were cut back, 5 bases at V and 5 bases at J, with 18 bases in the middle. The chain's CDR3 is CASSLRATTRETQYF. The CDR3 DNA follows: TGTGCCAGCAGCCTGCGGGCTACAACTCGGGAGACCCAGTACTTC.

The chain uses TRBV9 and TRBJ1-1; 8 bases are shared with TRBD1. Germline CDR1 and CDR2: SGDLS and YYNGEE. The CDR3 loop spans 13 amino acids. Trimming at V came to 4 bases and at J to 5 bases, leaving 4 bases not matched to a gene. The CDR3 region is CASSTGQATEAFF. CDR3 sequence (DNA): TGTGCCAGCAGCACGGGACAGGCTACTGAAGCTTTCTTT. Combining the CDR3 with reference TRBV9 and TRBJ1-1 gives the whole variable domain DSGVTQTPKHLITATGQRVTLRCSPRSGDLSVYWYQQSLDQGLQFLIQYYNGEERAKGNILERFSAQQFPDLHSELNLSSLELGDSALYFCASSTGQATEAFFGQGTRLTVV.

CDR3 in amino acids: CATRRGLAGEQFF. CDR3 in DNA: TGTGCCACCAGGAGGGGGCTAGCGGGTGAGCAGTTCTTC. The rearrangement links TRBV24-1 to TRBJ2-1; TRBD2 is a possible D gene (8 bases). There are 13 residues in the CDR3. The V end lost 7 bases, the J end lost 9 bases, and 15 bases lay between the germline ends. Germline V lookup: CDR1 KGHDR, CDR2 SFDVKD.

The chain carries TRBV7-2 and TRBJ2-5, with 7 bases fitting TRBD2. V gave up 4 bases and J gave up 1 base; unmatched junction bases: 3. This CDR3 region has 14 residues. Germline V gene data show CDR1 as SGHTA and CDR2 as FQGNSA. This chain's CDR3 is CASSSPSGQETQYF. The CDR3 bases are TGTGCCAGCAGCTCCCCTAGCGGCCAAGAGACCCAGTACTTC. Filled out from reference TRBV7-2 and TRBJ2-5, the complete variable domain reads GAGVSQSPSNKVTEKGKDVELRCDPISGHTALYWYRQSLGQGLEFLIYFQGNSAPDKSGLPSDRFSAERTGGSVSTLTIQRTQQEDSAVYLCASSSPSGQETQYFGPGTRLLVL.